These 8 T cell receptor beta chains were sequenced from one sample in a study of blood T cell repertoires in COVID-19. Repertoires were generated with immunoSEQ multiplex PCR, while TCRdb's copy carries only in-frame clones and drops some. The sample contains roughly 400,000 clones, about 89% of which appear only once. The sequenced sample consisted of peripheral blood. These receptors originate from a woman in her sixties or seventies with COVID-19, enrolled during active disease.

The V and J genes are TRBV14 and TRBJ1-6; 7 bases line up with TRBD1. In germline, CDR1 is SGHDN, CDR2 FVKESK. Losses at the gene ends were 3 bases for V and 4 bases for J; bases not matched to a gene: 3. This CDR3 is 15 amino acids long. As DNA, the CDR3 is TGTGCCAGCAGCCAGCCGGGACAGTATAATTCACCCCTCCACTTT. This sequence encodes CASSQPGQYNSPLHF. Using reference TRBV14 and TRBJ1-6 for the parts outside the CDR3, the full variable domain is EAGVTQFPSHSVIEKGQTVTLRCDPISGHDNLYWYRRVMGKEIKFLLHFVKESKQDESGMPNNRFLAERTGGTYSTLKVQPAELEDSGVYFCASSQPGQYNSPLHFGNGTRLTVT.

The rearrangement joins TRBV19 to TRBJ2-4, with 10 positions matching TRBD2. Per germline, CDR1 LNHDA and CDR2 SQIVND (reference sequence). After removal of 3 bases from V and 0 bases from J, the junction contained 11 bases not matched to a gene. The CDR3 is 19 amino acids. The CDR3 loop is CASSISASGGLLAKNIQYF. CDR3 bases: TGTGCCAGTAGTATCTCGGCTAGCGGGGGCCTGTTAGCCAAAAACATTCAGTACTTC. Variable domain in full (rest from reference TRBV19 and TRBJ2-4): DGGITQSPKYLFRKEGQNVTLSCEQNLNHDAMYWYRQDPGQGLRLIYYSQIVNDFQKGDIAEGYSVSREKKESFPLTVTSAQKNPTAFYLCASSISASGGLLAKNIQYFGAGTRLSVL.

V usage is TRBV9 and J usage is TRBJ1-4; TRBD1 might be the D (6 bases). This CDR3 has 15 amino acids. The V gene lost 4 bases and the J gene lost 8 bases, with 18 bases spanning the gap. Germline V gene sequence: CDR1 SGDLS, CDR2 YYNGEE. In DNA form, the CDR3 reads TGTGCCAGCAGCATTTCTCCAGGGGCAGGCGAAAAACTGTTTTTT. Its protein is CASSISPGAGEKLFF.

The chain recombines TRBV30 with TRBJ1-2; D not certain. The CDR3 runs 10 residues. Germline assignment: CDR1 GTSNPN and CDR2 SVGIG (reference sequence). Trimming took off 8 bases at V and 10 bases at J, with 14 bases between the two ends. CDR3: CALLAPFYTF. CDR3 nucleotides: TGTGCCCTACTAGCTCCCTTCTACACCTTC.

V gene TRBV2 combines with J gene TRBJ2-2, with 8 bases fitting TRBD1. V lost 5 bases and J lost 6; bases outside the gene matches: 5. Germline-derived CDR1 and CDR2 are SNHLY and FYNNEI. The CDR3 is made up of 14 amino acids. The CDR3 DNA reads as TGTGCCAGCAGTTTGGACAGGGTCTCCGGGGAGCTGTTTTTT. It encodes CASSLDRVSGELFF. Full variable domain (missing parts from reference TRBV2 and TRBJ2-2): EPEVTQTPSHQVTQMGQEVILRCVPISNHLYFYWYRQILGQKVEFLVSFYNNEISEKSEIFDDQFSVERPDGSNFTLKIRSTKLEDSAMYFCASSLDRVSGELFFGEGSRLTVL.

This clone has just one count. The V and J genes are TRBV19 and TRBJ1-1, with D perhaps TRBD1 (5 bases). Germline lookup yields CDR1 LNHDA and CDR2 SQIVND (reference sequence). CDR3 length equals 15 residues. V was pared by 3 bases and J by 0 bases, with 11 bases between. The CDR3 sequence: CASSIPGLMNTEAFF. For the CDR3, the DNA is TGTGCCAGTAGTATCCCAGGGCTAATGAACACTGAAGCTTTCTTT.

The J gene is TRBJ2-5, the V gene TRBV4-1; D possibly corresponds to TRBD1 (5 bases). Trimming took 4 bases from V and 5 from J, leaving 14 bases between them. Germline CDR1 MGHRA, CDR2 YSYEKL. The CDR3 covers 14 residues. The CDR3 DNA follows: TGCGCCAGCAGCCCCACAGGATTAGGGGAGACCCAGTACTTC. Its translation: CASSPTGLGETQYF.

The genes are TRBV6-5 and TRBJ1-2, with D perhaps TRBD1 (5 bases). Germline V gene sequence: CDR1 MNHEY, CDR2 SVGAGI. V was clipped by 2 bases and J by 7 bases, with 5 bases between them. The CDR3 runs 11 residues. CDR3 DNA sequence: TGTGCCAGCAGTTACCAGGGTGGCTACACCTTC. This sequence encodes CASSYQGGYTF.